The TCR beta chain under discussion was sequenced for a study of cytomegalovirus exposure and HLA in healthy donors (TCRdb year 2017). Regarding the study in general: According to an earlier analysis of 550 to 750 of the donors, 150 million to 200 million T cells yielded over 90 million unique TCR beta sequences and about 300 Gb of sequence data. A later analysis re-analyzed previously published TCR beta repertoires from 660 or so donors and added high-resolution HLA genotyping to study TCR occurrence patterns. Of the roughly 400 genotyped donors, around 81% fell in the genetic ancestry cluster associated with self-reported Caucasian donors. The number of donors typed differed by locus, with roughly 620-630 for A, B, C, DRB1 and DQB1, roughly 520 for DQA1, under 610 for DPA1, and around 460 for DPB1. Using immunosequencing, the study profiled T cell repertoires from roughly 650 subjects and related those repertoires to cytomegalovirus serostatus. The study combined high-throughput TCR immunosequencing, statistical association of individual TCRs with disease status, and machine learning to predict cytomegalovirus infection status. An earlier analysis of approximately 640 of the donors applied high-throughput TCR beta sequencing to assess whether each TCR beta V gene segment acted as functional or pseudogenic. On average, around 240,000 unique TCR beta nucleotide sequences were sequenced per donor among some 430 genotyped donors of the cohort, with roughly 18% of those sequences being non-productive. Approximately 310 gigabases of sequencing data and 78 million or so unique TCR sequences were included in an early release covering about 700 HLA-typed donors. The study aimed to test whether cataloging public T cell receptors could reveal signatures of past pathogen exposure. A separate validation cohort of about 110 different subjects was used in addition to the 666-subject first cohort. Class I and class II HLA loci were covered by the typing at four-digit resolution. Donor age, sex, ethnicity and CMV serostatus were collected together with the repertoire data. About 5 DR-DQ haplotypes were handled as single units for association and clustering, since linkage in the cohort was strong. Rather than using new phenotypic data, the later analysis identified candidate immune exposures from TCR beta sequences and from how often those sequences occurred across donors. All discovery cohort repertoires had been generated using a single sequencing platform. A later genetic analysis took genome-wide SNP genotypes for about 55% of the 666 donors and used that subset as a discovery cohort. Points the paper makes about the study in general: The study listed approximately 150 TCR beta chains as associated with cytomegalovirus. The earlier analysis of about 600 of the donors excluded over 15 rarely observed V segments, including chromosome 9 orphons, because counts were too low. In an earlier analysis of about 540 of the donors, most TCR beta V segments were observed in productive rearrangements about 90% or about 30% of the time, broadly matching IMGT annotations. A further reported finding was that TCR beta sequences accurately predicted the HLA-A and HLA-B alleles for most subjects in the first cohort. Only TCR beta chains were sequenced in this cohort, and the absence of alpha or paired-chain data limited detectable features. In a later analysis, more than 15,000 TCR beta sequences were associated with specific HLA alleles at a false discovery rate of 0.05. When HLA alleles, especially DR and DQ, strongly co-occurred, TCR associations were difficult to assign to individual alleles. Some IMGT-functional V segments, including TRBV6-2 and TRBV6-3, could not be distinguished by the 87-base-pair reads and were therefore excluded. The sequencing pipeline was judged likely to have produced a cluster of highly shared sequence variants as a technical artifact. V-gene and J-gene trimming of TCR beta chains was associated with a missense DCLRE1C variant in a later genetic analysis, and the association was replicated in an independent cohort. Linkage disequilibrium might explain the correlated functional status among segregating V segments, but an unknown experimental factor could not be ruled out. In a later analysis, several top co-occurrence clusters were reported to appear linked to parvovirus B19, influenza, CMV and Epstein-Barr virus. Most CMV-associated TCR beta chains appeared to be HLA-restricted in a later analysis, and the HLA associations seemed to be driven largely by CMV exposure. In vitro tests confirmed that a few of the cytomegalovirus-associated TCR beta chains recognize cytomegalovirus antigens. Cytomegalovirus status was reported to be diagnosed by the classifier with high specificity and sensitivity in both the original and validation cohorts. Across donors, most TCR sequences were observed very rarely, whereas some public TCRs were present in many individuals. Roughly uniform sequencing depth across donors was assumed in presence/absence analyses, although this assumption may not hold. In a later genetic analysis, fewer N-insertions in productive TCRs were reported among donors in an Asian-associated ancestry cluster than the approximately 630-donor mean. In a later analysis, TCR association rates were found to vary across HLA loci, with the most associated TCRs seen for DRB1 alleles and the fewest for HLA-C alleles. Because HLA typing was missing for some donors at each locus, association tests included only the typed subset. Compared with equally common non-associated chains, HLA-associated TCR beta chains in a later analysis were more clonally expanded and had lower generation probabilities. According to the authors, the approach could potentially be generalized to other disease states and immunological phenotypes. For the cohort, immune exposure information was limited to CMV serostatus.

According to the germline V gene (reference sequence), CDR1 reads SEHNR and CDR2 reads FQNEAQ. From cysteine to phenylalanine, the CDR3 is 16 amino acids long. Left in the record is the CDR3 DNA by itself, 48 bases read in frame from the first base. V drops 0 bases and J drops 1 base, leaving 12 bases in between. A word on this clone: Which antigen it targets is not known. No base qualities exist here, and no much larger clone lies one base off it.

The cohort was made up of 666 healthy bone marrow donors. Cohort members were all nominally healthy when sampled, although unrecorded immune exposures were likely present. The donor tested CMV seronegative, placing the donor among the approximately 360 seronegative members of the cohort. Every donor gave a peripheral blood sample, and the peripheral blood mononuclear cells from that sample were used for TCR beta sequencing. Genomic DNA was extracted from the blood cell samples with the Qiagen DNeasy Blood Extraction Kit. Libraries were prepared through the immunoSEQ multiplex PCR assay. A mixture of 60 forward primers for TCR Vbeta segments and 13 reverse primers for TCR Jbeta segments was used in the multiplex PCR. The CDR3 region of rearranged TCR beta genes was amplified from genomic DNA by a multiplex PCR assay. On the Illumina HiSeq System, the amplified TCR beta libraries were sequenced as 87-base-pair reads. The paper's processing steps were these. A later analysis counted about 76 million unique TCR beta chains across the approximately 700 repertoires, and around 9.9 million of these chains were shared by at least two donors. To remove PCR and sequencing errors, raw reads were error-corrected and collapsed into unique sequences using a nearest-neighbor algorithm that merged closely related sequences. CDR3 sequences were aligned to IMGT reference sequences to assign V, D and J gene segments. For a sequence to be retained, at least a six-nucleotide match to both a V gene segment and a J gene segment was required. A rearrangement counted as productive if the CDR3 had no stop codons and remained in frame with V and J, and every other rearrangement counted as non-productive. CDR3 was defined according to IMGT convention as the region running from the second conserved V-encoded cysteine to the conserved J-encoded phenylalanine. The earlier analysis of approximately 590 of the donors excluded any sequence lacking an unambiguous match to a single V gene segment. An earlier analysis of about 600 of the donors called V segments functional above 56.7% productive rearrangements and segregating when the between-donor standard deviation exceeded 5%. A statistical classification framework was built for diagnosing cytomegalovirus status from the catalog of TCR beta chain sequences. In a later analysis, TCR nucleotide sequences were compared against IMGT/GENE-DB human TR gene sequences so that V and J genes could be assigned. In a later analysis, CDR3 sequences and most-parsimonious VDJ recombination scenarios were assigned using the TCRdist pipeline. In a later analysis, each TCR beta chain was defined by its CDR3 amino acid sequence together with its V-gene family, and reads lacking a unique V-gene family were excluded. To address suspected cross-contamination and a sequencing artifact, a later analysis removed 592 highly shared, low-generation-probability nucleotide sequences. A later analysis calculated a clonal expansion index for each public chain from normalized within-repertoire ranks of inferred template counts. In a later analysis, generation probabilities were computed with a VDJ recombination model fitted to out-of-frame rearrangements, and the resulting probabilities were checked against IGoR. In a later analysis, TCR-TCR, TCR-HLA and TCR-CMV co-occurrence was scored with hypergeometric tests, and a repertoire-size bias correction was applied to TCR pairs. To estimate false discovery rates, a later analysis permuted the HLA or CMV assignments 20 times. In a later analysis, co-occurring TCRs were grouped using DBSCAN, and TCRdist sequence similarity was added for clustering within HLA-allele-positive subsets. Repertoires with fewer than 30,000 or more than 120,000 public chains were left out of co-occurrence clustering, as were five repertoires with anomalous nucleotide sharing. The source is immuneACCESS, and TCRdb retained only in-frame sequences with V and J called. Part of the clones is not carried over; for the studies checked, unresolved V genes explain less than half of this, and the remainder is unexplained. Clonal size and the V and J genes are those of that table, whereas D and trimming came from the DNA. In this sample the table shows about 170,000 clones, under 80% of which occur a single time. The ten largest clones add up to 3% to 3.5% of the sample.

This TCR was sampled from a female donor in good health and CMV-seronegative. The rearranged segments are TRBV7-9 and TRBJ1-1, and possibly TRBD1, on 5 matching bases. The specimen was PBMCs. The CDR3 sequence is CASSLASGGWNTEAFF. The DNA is TGTGCCAGCAGCTTAGCATCTGGGGGGTGGAACACTGAAGCTTTCTTT. When the CDR3 is completed using the reference TRBV7-9 and TRBJ1-1 genes on either side, the full variable domain is DTGVSQNPRHKITKRGQNVTFRCDPISEHNRLYWYRQTLGQGPEFLTYFQNEAQLEKSRLLSDRFSAERPKGSFSTLEIQRTEQGDSAMYLCASSLASGGWNTEAFFGQGTRLTVV.